Listed here is a single T cell receptor (beta chain). Possible read error: a much larger clone is one base away. From the PCR reads, TCRdb called clonotypes with MiXCR, one entry per CDR3 protein. The sample has around 94,000 distinct CDR3 sequences; around 56% are singletons. CDR1 and CDR2 (germline): ENHRY, SYGVKD. The CDR3 runs 16 residues. V dropped 2 bases and J dropped 0 bases, with 11 bases sitting between them. This sample was taken from a study of CDR3 diversity in severe acne. This TCR derives from a male donor with acne. Sequenced sample: blood. V and J are TRBV10-3 and TRBJ1-3; D gene ambiguous. For the CDR3, the DNA is TGTGCCATCAGTGAGCGGGGTTTTGACTCTGGAAACACCATATATTTT. Protein product: CAISERGFDSGNTIYF.